Listed below are T cell receptor beta chains from one sample, sequenced in a study of blood T cell repertoires in COVID-19. Produced via immunoSEQ multiplex PCR; TCRdb's table is partial and in-frame only. The sample contains 320,000 or so clones, approximately 89% of which appear only once. The specimen was PBMCs or T cells enriched from blood (not recorded which). These receptors all stem from a man aged 30 to 39 who had recovered from COVID-19. The CDR3 runs from the conserved cysteine through the conserved F or W. Each record gives: clone size, J gene, D gene, V gene, CDR3 DNA, CDR3 protein. A D gene is named only where the DNA matches it firmly. Size is stated for part of the rows, as once, few or many counts, or as a class when the clone is expanded.

clone size: .; J gene: TRBJ2-3; D gene: .; V gene: TRBV7-9; CDR3 DNA: TGTGCCAGCAGCTTGGGGCTTAGCGGCAGGGTAGGTGACACAGATACGCAGTATTTT; CDR3 protein: CASSLGLSGRVGDTDTQYF
clone size: .; J gene: TRBJ2-1; D gene: TRBD1; V gene: TRBV27; CDR3 DNA: TGTGCCAGCACCGGGACAGGGATCTGGAATGAGCAGTTCTTC; CDR3 protein: CASTGTGIWNEQFF
clone size: once; J gene: TRBJ1-4; D gene: .; V gene: TRBV18; CDR3 DNA: TGTGCCAGCTCACGATCCCGGTCGGATGAAAAACTGTTTTTT; CDR3 protein: CASSRSRSDEKLFF
clone size: few; J gene: TRBJ2-7; D gene: TRBD1; V gene: TRBV11-2; CDR3 DNA: TGTGCCAGCAGCTTTCCGACAGGGGGGGTCTCCTACGAGCAGTACTTC; CDR3 protein: CASSFPTGGVSYEQYF
clone size: .; J gene: TRBJ1-2; D gene: .; V gene: TRBV20-1; CDR3 DNA: TGCAGTGCTCAGAACTATGGCTACACCTTC; CDR3 protein: CSAQNYGYTF
clone size: few; J gene: TRBJ1-2; D gene: .; V gene: TRBV7-9; CDR3 DNA: TGTGCCAGCAGCTTAGGCGGGGGGCTTGGCTACACCTTC; CDR3 protein: CASSLGGGLGYTF
clone size: .; J gene: TRBJ2-1; D gene: TRBD1; V gene: TRBV10-1; CDR3 DNA: TGCGCCAGCAGCGCTGTACTGGACAGGAAAAGGGGCAATGAGCAGTTCTTC; CDR3 protein: CASSAVLDRKRGNEQFF
clone size: .; J gene: TRBJ1-3; D gene: TRBD1; V gene: TRBV3-1/TRBV3-2; CDR3 DNA: TGTGCCAGCAGCCCAAGGGGCGAGGGGGCGCCCGGAAACACCATATATTTT; CDR3 protein: CASSPRGEGAPGNTIYF
clone size: .; J gene: TRBJ2-1; D gene: .; V gene: TRBV28; CDR3 DNA: TGTGCCAGCAGTCCGACCCGGACAGGGAGGGGGCAATACAATGAGCAGTTCTTC; CDR3 protein: CASSPTRTGRGQYNEQFF
clone size: .; J gene: TRBJ2-1; D gene: TRBD1; V gene: TRBV5-4; CDR3 DNA: TGTGCCAGCAGCTTGGAGGCAGGGGGCGCTGGAGCCAATGAGCAGTTCTTC; CDR3 protein: CASSLEAGGAGANEQFF
clone size: .; J gene: TRBJ1-3; D gene: .; V gene: TRBV5-6; CDR3 DNA: TGTGCCAGCAGCTTGTTAGCCGAGCTCTCTGGAAACACCATATATTTT; CDR3 protein: CASSLLAELSGNTIYF
clone size: .; J gene: TRBJ1-4; D gene: .; V gene: TRBV10-3; CDR3 DNA: TGTGCCATCAGCGACATCGCAACTAATGAAAAACTGTTTTTT; CDR3 protein: CAISDIATNEKLFF
clone size: .; J gene: TRBJ2-7; D gene: .; V gene: TRBV2; CDR3 DNA: TGTGCCAGCAGTCAAAGACAGTACGAGCAGTACTTC; CDR3 protein: CASSQRQYEQYF
clone size: once; J gene: TRBJ2-3; D gene: TRBD2; V gene: TRBV6-5; CDR3 DNA: TGTGCCAGCAGGCTAATAGCGGGTTACACAGATACGCAGTATTTT; CDR3 protein: CASRLIAGYTDTQYF
clone size: .; J gene: TRBJ1-5; D gene: TRBD1; V gene: TRBV30; CDR3 DNA: TGTGCCTGGAGTGTACCGGGACAGTCCCGCAATCAGCCCCAGCATTTT; CDR3 protein: CAWSVPGQSRNQPQHF
clone size: .; J gene: TRBJ2-7; D gene: TRBD1; V gene: TRBV19; CDR3 DNA: TGTGCCAGTAGTCTGGGGACAGGGGCCTCCTACGAGCAGTACTTC; CDR3 protein: CASSLGTGASYEQYF
clone size: .; J gene: TRBJ1-4; D gene: .; V gene: TRBV6-6; CDR3 DNA: TGTGCCAGCAGTCGGACAGAGTATAATGAAAAACTGTTTTTT; CDR3 protein: CASSRTEYNEKLFF
clone size: .; J gene: TRBJ1-2; D gene: .; V gene: TRBV19; CDR3 DNA: TGTGCCAGTAGTTGGGGGGCTAACTATGGCTACACCTTC; CDR3 protein: CASSWGANYGYTF
clone size: .; J gene: TRBJ2-7; D gene: .; V gene: TRBV11-3; CDR3 DNA: TGTGCCAGCAGCTTAGTCGATGGAGTAGAGCAGTACTTC; CDR3 protein: CASSLVDGVEQYF
clone size: .; J gene: TRBJ1-2; D gene: TRBD1; V gene: TRBV2; CDR3 DNA: TGTGCCAGCAGCGGAGACAGGGATTCCTATGGCTACACCTTC; CDR3 protein: CASSGDRDSYGYTF
clone size: .; J gene: TRBJ1-2; D gene: .; V gene: TRBV6-5; CDR3 DNA: TGTGCCAGTGTTCGGGGATCGGGCTATGGCTACACCTTC; CDR3 protein: CASVRGSGYGYTF
clone size: .; J gene: TRBJ1-2; D gene: TRBD1; V gene: TRBV5-8; CDR3 DNA: TGTGCCAGCAGCTTGGCCGGGACAGCTAACTATGGCTACACCTTC; CDR3 protein: CASSLAGTANYGYTF
clone size: .; J gene: TRBJ1-5; D gene: TRBD1; V gene: TRBV28; CDR3 DNA: TGTGCCAGTACTCCGGGACAGGGGGCTCAGCCCCAGCATTTT; CDR3 protein: CASTPGQGAQPQHF
clone size: .; J gene: TRBJ1-4; D gene: .; V gene: TRBV11-2; CDR3 DNA: TGTGCCAGCAGCTTAAACCCCGGGACTCAGACTGAAAAACTGTTTTTT; CDR3 protein: CASSLNPGTQTEKLFF
clone size: .; J gene: TRBJ2-5; D gene: TRBD1; V gene: TRBV14; CDR3 DNA: TGTGCCAGCAGCCAAGATTGGACAGGGCCAGGGGAGACCCAGTACTTC; CDR3 protein: CASSQDWTGPGETQYF
clone size: .; J gene: TRBJ1-6; D gene: TRBD1; V gene: TRBV19; CDR3 DNA: TGTGCCAGTAGTATCTCAGGGGGCGAGTCCTATAATTCACCCCTCCACTTT; CDR3 protein: CASSISGGESYNSPLHF
clone size: .; J gene: TRBJ2-1; D gene: TRBD2; V gene: TRBV7-6; CDR3 DNA: TGTGCCAGCAGCCCCAGGGGGACTAGCGGGGGATATGAGCAGTTCTTC; CDR3 protein: CASSPRGTSGGYEQFF
clone size: .; J gene: TRBJ1-3; D gene: TRBD1; V gene: TRBV10-3; CDR3 DNA: TGTGCCATCGCAATGACAGGGCCTGCTGGAAACACCATATATTTT; CDR3 protein: CAIAMTGPAGNTIYF
clone size: .; J gene: TRBJ1-3; D gene: .; V gene: TRBV5-1; CDR3 DNA: TGCGCCAGCAGCTTGGCCAGGGGAGACACCATATATTTT; CDR3 protein: CASSLARGDTIYF
clone size: .; J gene: TRBJ1-1; D gene: TRBD1; V gene: TRBV18; CDR3 DNA: TGTGCCAGCTCACCGCCAGACAGGGAGGCTTTCTTT; CDR3 protein: CASSPPDREAFF
clone size: .; J gene: TRBJ2-1; D gene: TRBD2; V gene: TRBV24-1; CDR3 DNA: TGTGCCACCAGTGACCTAGCGGGGGAGGTGAATGAGCAGTTCTTC; CDR3 protein: CATSDLAGEVNEQFF
clone size: few; J gene: TRBJ1-1; D gene: .; V gene: TRBV5-4; CDR3 DNA: TGTGCCAGCAGCCAAGACAGGAACACTGAAGCTTTCTTT; CDR3 protein: CASSQDRNTEAFF
clone size: .; J gene: TRBJ1-5; D gene: .; V gene: TRBV11-2; CDR3 DNA: TGTGCCAGCAGCTTCGGGGTCGTGCAGCCCCAGCATTTT; CDR3 protein: CASSFGVVQPQHF
clone size: .; J gene: TRBJ2-5; D gene: .; V gene: TRBV7-5; CDR3 DNA: TGTGTCAGAAGCTTGAGTAGCGGTCCTCAAGAGACCCAGTACTTC; CDR3 protein: CVRSLSSGPQETQYF
clone size: .; J gene: TRBJ2-3; D gene: TRBD2; V gene: TRBV9; CDR3 DNA: TGTGCCAGCAGCGTAGGTCTGGGCGGGGGGGCAGATACGCAGTATTTT; CDR3 protein: CASSVGLGGGADTQYF
clone size: .; J gene: TRBJ2-1; D gene: TRBD1; V gene: TRBV2; CDR3 DNA: TGTGCCCCGACAGGGGGGGGTCACAATGAGCAGTTCTTC; CDR3 protein: CAPTGGGHNEQFF
clone size: .; J gene: TRBJ2-7; D gene: TRBD2; V gene: TRBV28; CDR3 DNA: TGTGCCAGCAGTTTAGGCGGGGGGGGAGTCTACGAGCAGTACTTC; CDR3 protein: CASSLGGGGVYEQYF
clone size: .; J gene: TRBJ2-3; D gene: .; V gene: TRBV7-9; CDR3 DNA: TGTGCCAGCAGCTGGCGGGGCAGCTCGGCGGATACGCAGTATTTT; CDR3 protein: CASSWRGSSADTQYF
clone size: .; J gene: TRBJ2-1; D gene: TRBD1; V gene: TRBV24-1; CDR3 DNA: TGTGCCACCAGTGCCTCCGGGACAGGGGATGAGCAGTTCTTC; CDR3 protein: CATSASGTGDEQFF
clone size: .; J gene: TRBJ2-5; D gene: TRBD1; V gene: TRBV11-3; CDR3 DNA: TGTGCCAGCAGCTTACAGGGGGCCTCTGAGACCCAGTACTTC; CDR3 protein: CASSLQGASETQYF
clone size: .; J gene: TRBJ1-5; D gene: .; V gene: TRBV23-1; CDR3 DNA: TGCGCCAGCAGTCATCAGGGTATACAGCCCCAGCATTTT; CDR3 protein: CASSHQGIQPQHF
clone size: .; J gene: TRBJ2-3; D gene: TRBD2; V gene: TRBV19; CDR3 DNA: TGTGCCAGTAGTACCGGGACTAGCGGGAGATCAGATACGCAGTATTTT; CDR3 protein: CASSTGTSGRSDTQYF